This TCR beta chain is from a study of cytomegalovirus exposure and HLA in healthy donors. Primers for the PCR totalled 60 Vbeta and 13 Jbeta. Assay used: immunoSEQ multiplex PCR; TCRdb lists only in-frame clones, some missing. The profile shows roughly 100,000 clones, approximately 70% of them singletons. Details on this clone: No antigen is known for it.

Nominally healthy donors were sampled, though unrecorded immune exposures were likely. Notes on the study in general: An analysis done earlier found most TCR beta V segments productive about 90% or about 30% of the time.

V dropped 6 bases and J dropped 4 bases, with 13 bases sitting between them. The CDR3 is 13 amino acids. Germline values: CDR1 SGHRS, CDR2 YFSETQ. This receptor was obtained from a woman aged 45-60 years in good health and CMV-seronegative. The source material was PBMCs. The genes are TRBV5-1 and TRBJ1-1; maybe TRBD1 (6 bases). CDR3 region: CASTVQGATEAFF. CDR3 nucleotide sequence: TGCGCCAGCACCGTACAGGGTGCCACTGAAGCTTTCTTT.